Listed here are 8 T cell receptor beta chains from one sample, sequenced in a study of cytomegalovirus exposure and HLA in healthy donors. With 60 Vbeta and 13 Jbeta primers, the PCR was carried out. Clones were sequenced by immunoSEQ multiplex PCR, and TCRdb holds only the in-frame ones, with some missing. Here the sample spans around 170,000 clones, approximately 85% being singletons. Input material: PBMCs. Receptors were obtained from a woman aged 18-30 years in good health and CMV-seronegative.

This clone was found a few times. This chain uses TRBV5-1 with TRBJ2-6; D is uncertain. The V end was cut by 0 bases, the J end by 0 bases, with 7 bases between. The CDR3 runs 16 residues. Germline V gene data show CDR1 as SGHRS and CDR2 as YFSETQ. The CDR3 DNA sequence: TGCGCCAGCAGCTTGGACACCTTCTCTGGGGCCAACGTCCTGACTTTC. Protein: CASSLDTFSGANVLTF.

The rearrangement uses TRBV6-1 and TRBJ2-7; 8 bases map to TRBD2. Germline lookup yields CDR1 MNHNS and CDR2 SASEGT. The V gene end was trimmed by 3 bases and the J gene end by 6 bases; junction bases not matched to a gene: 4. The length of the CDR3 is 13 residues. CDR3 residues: CASSDRTSFEQYF. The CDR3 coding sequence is TGTGCCAGCAGTGACAGGACTAGCTTCGAGCAGTACTTC.

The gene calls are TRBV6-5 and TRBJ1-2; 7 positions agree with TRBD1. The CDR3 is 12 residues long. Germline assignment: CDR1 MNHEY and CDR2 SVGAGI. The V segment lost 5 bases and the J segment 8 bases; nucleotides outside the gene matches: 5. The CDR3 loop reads CASSRDRDGYTF. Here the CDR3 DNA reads TGTGCCAGCAGTCGGGACAGAGACGGCTACACCTTC.

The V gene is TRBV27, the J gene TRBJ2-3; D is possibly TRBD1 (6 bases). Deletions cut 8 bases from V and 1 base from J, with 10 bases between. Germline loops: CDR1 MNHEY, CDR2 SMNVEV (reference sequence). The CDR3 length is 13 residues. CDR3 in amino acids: CASGYRGTDTQYF. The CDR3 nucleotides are TGTGCCAGCGGGTACAGGGGCACAGATACGCAGTATTTT.

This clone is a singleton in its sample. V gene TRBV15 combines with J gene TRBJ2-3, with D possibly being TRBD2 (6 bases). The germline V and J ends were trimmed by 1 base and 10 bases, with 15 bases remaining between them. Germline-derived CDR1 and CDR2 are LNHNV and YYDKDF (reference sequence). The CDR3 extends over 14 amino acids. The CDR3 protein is CATSRVGGMDAQYF. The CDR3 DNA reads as TGTGCCACCAGCAGAGTGGGGGGAATGGATGCGCAGTATTTT.

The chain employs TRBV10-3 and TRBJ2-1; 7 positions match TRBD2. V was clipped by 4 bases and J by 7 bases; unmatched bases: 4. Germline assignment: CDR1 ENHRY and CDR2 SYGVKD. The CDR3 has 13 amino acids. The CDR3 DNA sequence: TGTGCCATCAGTGGAAGCGGGAAAAATGAGCAGTTCTTC. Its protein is CAISGSGKNEQFF.

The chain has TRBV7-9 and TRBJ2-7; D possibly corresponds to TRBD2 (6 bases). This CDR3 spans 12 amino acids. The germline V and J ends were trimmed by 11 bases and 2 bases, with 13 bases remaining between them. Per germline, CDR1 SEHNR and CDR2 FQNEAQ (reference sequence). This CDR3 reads CAGWAGPYEQYF. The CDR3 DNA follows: TGTGCCGGGTGGGCGGGACCCTACGAGCAGTACTTC.

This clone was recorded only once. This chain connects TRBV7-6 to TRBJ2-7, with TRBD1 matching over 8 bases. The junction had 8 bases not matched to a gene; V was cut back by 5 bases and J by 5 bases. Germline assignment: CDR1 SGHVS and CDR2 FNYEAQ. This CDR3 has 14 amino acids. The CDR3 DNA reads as TGTGCCAGCAGCGATGGGACAGGCGGGGACGAGCAGTACTTC. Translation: CASSDGTGGDEQYF.